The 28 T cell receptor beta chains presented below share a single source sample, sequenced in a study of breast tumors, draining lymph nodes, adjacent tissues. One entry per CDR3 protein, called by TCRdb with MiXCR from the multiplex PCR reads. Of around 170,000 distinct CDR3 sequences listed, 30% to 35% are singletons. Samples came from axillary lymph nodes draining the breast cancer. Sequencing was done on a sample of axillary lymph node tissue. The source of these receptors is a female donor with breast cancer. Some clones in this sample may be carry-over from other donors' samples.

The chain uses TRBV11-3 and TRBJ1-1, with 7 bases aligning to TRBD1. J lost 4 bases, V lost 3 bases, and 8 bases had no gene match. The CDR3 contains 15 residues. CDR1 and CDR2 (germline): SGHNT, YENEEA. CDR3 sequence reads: CASSFNPRGSTEAFF. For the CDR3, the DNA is TGTGCCAGCAGCTTCAACCCCAGGGGGAGCACTGAAGCTTTCTTT.

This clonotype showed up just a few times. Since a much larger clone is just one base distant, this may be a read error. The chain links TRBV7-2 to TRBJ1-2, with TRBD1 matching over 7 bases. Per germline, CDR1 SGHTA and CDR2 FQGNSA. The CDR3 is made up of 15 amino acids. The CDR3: CASSLAVGQEDGYPF. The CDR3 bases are TGTGCCAGCAGCTTAGCGGTAGGACAGGAAGATGGCTACCCCTTC.

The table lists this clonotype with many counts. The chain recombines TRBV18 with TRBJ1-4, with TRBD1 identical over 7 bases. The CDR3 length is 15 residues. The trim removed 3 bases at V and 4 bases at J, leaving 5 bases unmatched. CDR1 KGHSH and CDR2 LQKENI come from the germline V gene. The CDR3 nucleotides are TGTGCCAGCTCACCTGGGGACAGATATAATGAAAAACTGTTTTTT. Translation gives CASSPGDRYNEKLFF.

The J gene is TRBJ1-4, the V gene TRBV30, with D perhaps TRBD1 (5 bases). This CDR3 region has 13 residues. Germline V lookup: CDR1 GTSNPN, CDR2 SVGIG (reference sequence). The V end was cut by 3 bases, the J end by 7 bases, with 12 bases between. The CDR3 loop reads CAWRSDTREKLFF. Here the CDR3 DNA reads TGTGCCTGGAGATCGGACACCCGTGAAAAACTGTTTTTT. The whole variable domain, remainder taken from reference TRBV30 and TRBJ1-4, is SQTIHQWPATLVQPVGSPLSLECTVEGTSNPNLYWYRQAAGRGLQLLFYSVGIGQISSEVPQNLSASRPQDRQFILSSKKLLLSDSGFYLCAWRSDTREKLFFGSGTQLSVL.

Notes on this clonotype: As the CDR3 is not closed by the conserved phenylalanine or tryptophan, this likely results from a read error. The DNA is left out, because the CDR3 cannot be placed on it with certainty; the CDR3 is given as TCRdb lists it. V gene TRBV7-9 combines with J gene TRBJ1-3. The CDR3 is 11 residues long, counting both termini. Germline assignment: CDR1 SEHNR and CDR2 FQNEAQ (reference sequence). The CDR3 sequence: CASSPVAGGNT.

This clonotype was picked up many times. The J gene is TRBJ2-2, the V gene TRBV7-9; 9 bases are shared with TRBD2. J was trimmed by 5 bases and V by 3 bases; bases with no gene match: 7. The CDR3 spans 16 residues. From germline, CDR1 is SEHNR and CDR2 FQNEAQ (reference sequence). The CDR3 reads CASSFASGIRTGELFF. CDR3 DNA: TGTGCCAGCAGCTTCGCTAGCGGGATAAGGACCGGGGAGCTGTTTTTT.

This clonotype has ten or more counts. CDR3 sequence reads: CAISSGSYTDTQYF. CDR3 bases: TGTGCCATCAGTTCGGGCTCTTACACAGATACGCAGTATTTT. V gene TRBV10-3 combines with J gene TRBJ2-3; D gene ambiguous. The CDR3 is 14 amino acids. In germline, CDR1 is ENHRY, CDR2 SYGVKD. With 5 bases removed from V and 2 bases from J, the gap between germline ends came to 11 bases.

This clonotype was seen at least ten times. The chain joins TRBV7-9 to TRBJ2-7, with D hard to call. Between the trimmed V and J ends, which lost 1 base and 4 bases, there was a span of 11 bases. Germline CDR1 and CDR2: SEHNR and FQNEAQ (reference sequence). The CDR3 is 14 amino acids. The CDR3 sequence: CASSLGAGLYEQYF. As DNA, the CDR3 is TGTGCCAGCAGCTTAGGCGCAGGCTTATACGAGCAGTACTTC.

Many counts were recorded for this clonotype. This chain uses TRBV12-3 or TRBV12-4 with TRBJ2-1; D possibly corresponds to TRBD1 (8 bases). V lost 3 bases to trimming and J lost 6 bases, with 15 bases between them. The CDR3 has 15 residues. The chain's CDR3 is CASSFRQGRANEQFF. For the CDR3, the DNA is TGTGCCAGCAGTTTCCGACAGGGGAGGGCCAATGAGCAGTTCTTC.

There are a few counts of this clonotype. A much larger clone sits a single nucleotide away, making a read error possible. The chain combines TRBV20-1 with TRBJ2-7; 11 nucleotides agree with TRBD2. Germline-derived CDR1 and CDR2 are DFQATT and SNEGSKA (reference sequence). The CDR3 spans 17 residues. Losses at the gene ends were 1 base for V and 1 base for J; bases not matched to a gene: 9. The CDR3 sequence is CSARVPGLAAESYEQYF. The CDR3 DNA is TGCAGTGCTAGAGTCCCGGGACTAGCGGCAGAATCCTACGAGCAGTACTTC.

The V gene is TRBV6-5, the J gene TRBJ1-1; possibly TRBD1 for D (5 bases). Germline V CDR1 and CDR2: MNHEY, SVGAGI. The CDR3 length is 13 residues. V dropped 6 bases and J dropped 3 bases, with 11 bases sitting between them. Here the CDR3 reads CASRGPGDTEAFF. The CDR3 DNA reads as TGTGCCAGCAGGGGGCCGGGTGACACTGAAGCTTTCTTT.

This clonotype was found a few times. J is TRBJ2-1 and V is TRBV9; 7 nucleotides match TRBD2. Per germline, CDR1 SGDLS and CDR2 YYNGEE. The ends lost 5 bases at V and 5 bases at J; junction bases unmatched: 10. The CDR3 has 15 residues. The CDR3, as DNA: TGTGCCAGCAGAATTGGGGGGGGGGAGGACAATGAGCAGTTCTTC. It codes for CASRIGGGEDNEQFF. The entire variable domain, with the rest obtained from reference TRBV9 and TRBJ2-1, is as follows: DSGVTQTPKHLITATGQRVTLRCSPRSGDLSVYWYQQSLDQGLQFLIQYYNGEERAKGNILERFSAQQFPDLHSELNLSSLELGDSALYFCASRIGGGEDNEQFFGPGTRLTVL.

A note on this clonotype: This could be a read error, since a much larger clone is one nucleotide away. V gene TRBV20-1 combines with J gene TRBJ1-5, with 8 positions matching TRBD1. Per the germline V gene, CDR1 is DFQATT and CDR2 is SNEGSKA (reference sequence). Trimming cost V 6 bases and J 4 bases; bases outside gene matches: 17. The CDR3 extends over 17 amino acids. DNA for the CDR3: TGCAGTGCCTCTTTCCCGGAGGACAGGGCGAGGAATCAGCCCCAGCATTTT. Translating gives CSASFPEDRARNQPQHF.

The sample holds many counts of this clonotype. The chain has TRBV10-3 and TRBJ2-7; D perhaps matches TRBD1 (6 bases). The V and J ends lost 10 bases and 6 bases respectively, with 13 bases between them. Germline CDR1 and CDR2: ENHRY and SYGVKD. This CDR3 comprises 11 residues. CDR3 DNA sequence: TGTGCCAACTCACAGGGCGGCGAGCAGTACTTC. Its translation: CANSQGGEQYF.

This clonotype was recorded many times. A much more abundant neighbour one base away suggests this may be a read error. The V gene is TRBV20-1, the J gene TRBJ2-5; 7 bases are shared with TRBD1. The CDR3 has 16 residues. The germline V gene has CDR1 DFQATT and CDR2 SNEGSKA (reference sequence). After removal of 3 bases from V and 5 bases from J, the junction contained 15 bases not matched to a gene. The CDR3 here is CSASGWGTGAVETQYF. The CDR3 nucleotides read TGCAGTGCTAGTGGATGGGGAACAGGGGCCGTTGAGACCCAGTACTTC.

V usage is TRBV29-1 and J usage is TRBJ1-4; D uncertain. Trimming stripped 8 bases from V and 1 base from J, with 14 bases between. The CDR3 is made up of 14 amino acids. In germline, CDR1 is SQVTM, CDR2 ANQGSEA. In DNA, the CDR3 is TGCAGCACATTAACGGGCGGAACTAATGAAAAACTGTTTTTT. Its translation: CSTLTGGTNEKLFF.

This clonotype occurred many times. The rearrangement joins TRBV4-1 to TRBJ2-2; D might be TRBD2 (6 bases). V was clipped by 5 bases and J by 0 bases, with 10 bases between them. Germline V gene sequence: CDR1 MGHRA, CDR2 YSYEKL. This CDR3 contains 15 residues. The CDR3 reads CASSAVAANTGELFF. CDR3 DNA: TGCGCCAGCAGCGCGGTAGCGGCGAACACCGGGGAGCTGTTTTTT.

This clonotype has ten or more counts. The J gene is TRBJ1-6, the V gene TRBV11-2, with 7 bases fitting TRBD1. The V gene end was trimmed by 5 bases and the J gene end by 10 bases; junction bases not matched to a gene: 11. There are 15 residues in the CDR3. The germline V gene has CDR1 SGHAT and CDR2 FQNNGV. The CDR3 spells CASSTPTGVGSPLHF. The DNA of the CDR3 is TGTGCCAGCAGCACACCTACAGGGGTAGGATCACCCCTCCACTTT.

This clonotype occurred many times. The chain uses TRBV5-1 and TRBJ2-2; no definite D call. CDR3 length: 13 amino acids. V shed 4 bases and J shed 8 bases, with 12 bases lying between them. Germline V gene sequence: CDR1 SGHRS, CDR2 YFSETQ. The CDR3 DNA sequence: TGCGCCAGCAGCCCCCCCAACGGTGGGGAGCTGTTTTTT. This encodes CASSPPNGGELFF.

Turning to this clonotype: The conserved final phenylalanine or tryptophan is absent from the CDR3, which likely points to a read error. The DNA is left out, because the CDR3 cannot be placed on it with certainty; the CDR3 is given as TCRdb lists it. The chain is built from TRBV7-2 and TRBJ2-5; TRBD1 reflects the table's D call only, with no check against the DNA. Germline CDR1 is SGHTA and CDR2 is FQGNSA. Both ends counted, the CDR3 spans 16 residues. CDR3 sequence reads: CASSLDLQGRVSTFGS.

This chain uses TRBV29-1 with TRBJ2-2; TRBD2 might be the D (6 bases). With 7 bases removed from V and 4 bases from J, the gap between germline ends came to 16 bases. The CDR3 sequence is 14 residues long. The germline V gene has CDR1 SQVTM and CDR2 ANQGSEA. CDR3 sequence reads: CSGRLGVSTGELFF. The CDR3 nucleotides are TGCAGCGGGAGACTAGGAGTTAGCACCGGGGAGCTGTTTTTT.

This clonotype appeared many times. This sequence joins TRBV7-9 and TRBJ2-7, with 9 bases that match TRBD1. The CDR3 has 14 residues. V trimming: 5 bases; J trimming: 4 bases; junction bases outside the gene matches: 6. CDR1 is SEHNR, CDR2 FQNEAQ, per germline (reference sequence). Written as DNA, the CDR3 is TGTGCCAGCAGCGACCGGGACAGGGCTTACGAGCAGTACTTC. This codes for CASSDRDRAYEQYF.

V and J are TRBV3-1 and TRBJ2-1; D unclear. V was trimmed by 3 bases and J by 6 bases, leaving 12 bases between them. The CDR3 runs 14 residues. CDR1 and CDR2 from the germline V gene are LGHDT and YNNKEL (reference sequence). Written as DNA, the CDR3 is TGTGCCAGCAGCCACATACTTACGGTCAATGAGCAGTTCTTC. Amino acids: CASSHILTVNEQFF.

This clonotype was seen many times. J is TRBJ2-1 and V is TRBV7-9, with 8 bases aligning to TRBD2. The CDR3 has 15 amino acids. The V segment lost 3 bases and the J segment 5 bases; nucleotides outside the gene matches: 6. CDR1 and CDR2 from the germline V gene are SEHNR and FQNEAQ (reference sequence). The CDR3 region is CASSFDTSGNNEQFF. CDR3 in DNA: TGTGCCAGCAGCTTCGACACTAGCGGCAACAATGAGCAGTTCTTC.

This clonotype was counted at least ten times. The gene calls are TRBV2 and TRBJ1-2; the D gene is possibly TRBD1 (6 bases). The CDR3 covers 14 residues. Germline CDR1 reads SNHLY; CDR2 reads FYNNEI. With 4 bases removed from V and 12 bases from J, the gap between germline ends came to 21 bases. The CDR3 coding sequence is TGTGCCAGCAGTGCCCGAGTACAGGCCGAGGGGGACACCTTC. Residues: CASSARVQAEGDTF. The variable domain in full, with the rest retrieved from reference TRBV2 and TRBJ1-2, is EPEVTQTPSHQVTQMGQEVILRCVPISNHLYFYWYRQILGQKVEFLVSFYNNEISEKSEIFDDQFSVERPDGSNFTLKIRSTKLEDSAMYFCASSARVQAEGDTFGSGTRLTVV.

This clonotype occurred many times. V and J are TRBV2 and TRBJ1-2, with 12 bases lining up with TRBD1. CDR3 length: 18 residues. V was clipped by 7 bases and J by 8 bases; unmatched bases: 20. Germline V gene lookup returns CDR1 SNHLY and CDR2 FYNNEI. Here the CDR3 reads CASKIGRGTGGAVGGYTF. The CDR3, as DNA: TGTGCCAGCAAAATCGGGCGGGGGACAGGGGGCGCAGTAGGGGGCTACACCTTC.

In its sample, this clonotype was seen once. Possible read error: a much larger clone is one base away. As DNA, the CDR3 is TGTGCCAGCTCACCCTACCAGGATGGGGGCGAGCAGTACTTC. Protein: CASSPYQDGGEQYF. This sequence joins TRBV18 and TRBJ2-7; tentatively, D is TRBD1 or TRBD2 (5 bases each). Germline loops: CDR1 KGHSH, CDR2 LQKENI. V was pared by 3 bases and J by 6 bases, with 15 bases between. The CDR3 extends over 14 amino acids.

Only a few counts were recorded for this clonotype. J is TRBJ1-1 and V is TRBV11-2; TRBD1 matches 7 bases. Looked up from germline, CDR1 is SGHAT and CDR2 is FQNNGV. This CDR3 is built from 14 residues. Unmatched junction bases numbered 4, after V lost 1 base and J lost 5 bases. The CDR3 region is CASSLGQTGTEAFF. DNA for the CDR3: TGTGCCAGCAGCTTAGGACAGACAGGGACTGAAGCTTTCTTT. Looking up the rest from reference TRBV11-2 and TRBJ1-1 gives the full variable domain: EAGVAQSPRYKIIEKRQSVAFWCNPISGHATLYWYQQILGQGPKLLIQFQNNGVVDDSQLPKDRFSAERLKGVDSTLKIQPAKLEDSAVYLCASSLGQTGTEAFFGQGTRLTVV.